This T cell receptor beta chain was recovered during a study of post-analysis software for immune sequencing data. Study in general: Relapsing-remitting, secondary progressive and progressive-relapsing multiple sclerosis courses were included.

CDR3 length: 11 amino acids. Per germline, CDR1 MNHNY and CDR2 SVGAGI (reference sequence). V was pared by 10 bases and J by 8 bases, with 14 bases between. Broader study findings: Patients carried several TRBV segments more frequently than controls did, and TRBV5-6, TRBV5-1 and TRBV20-1 were among them. Samples from one preparation batch, clustered by F measure, grouped strongly together.

A word on this clonotype: Its specificity is not known.

The TCR beta cDNA libraries contained unique molecular identifiers. In TCRdb, the PCR reads were re-called with MiXCR into one record per CDR3 protein. The table shows 740,000 or so distinct CDR3 sequences, with roughly half occurring only once. What was sequenced was blood. This chain joins TRBV6-6 and TRBJ1-1, with a possible D match to TRBD1 (5 bases). The sequence came from a girl between 10 and 17 years old with multiple sclerosis. The CDR3 sequence: CATLGPGEAFF. The CDR3 DNA is TGTGCCACCCTGGGGCCAGGAGAAGCTTTCTTT.